This T cell receptor (beta chain) was observed in a study of cytomegalovirus exposure and HLA in healthy donors. In the study overall: Within an early data release were about 90 million unique TCRs drawn from HLA-typed donors.

PCR primers comprised 60 Vbeta and 13 Jbeta primers. Data came from immunoSEQ multiplex PCR; TCRdb stores just in-frame clones and leaves some out. Of under 200,000 clones in the sample, around 80% were seen once. Concerning this clone: Its specificity is not known. An end of the junction does not agree with germline; a read error may underlie this.

Study findings and constraints: Association of a missense DCLRE1C variant with TCR beta V- and J-gene trimming was reported in a later analysis. Relative to the roughly 690-donor mean, N-insertions were reportedly fewer in an Asian-associated ancestry cluster in a later analysis. In a later analysis, common viral pathogens appeared linked to several of the most significant clusters.

This CDR3 contains 14 residues. Germline V gives CDR1 MGHRA, CDR2 YSYEKL. Sequenced sample: PBMCs. This clonotype was sampled from a man between 18 and 29 years old in good health and CMV-seronegative. V gene TRBV4-1 combines with J gene TRBJ1-2; TRBD1 agrees at 7 bases. CDR3 region: CASSQDGGGDGCTF. CDR3 nucleotides: TGCGCCAGCAGCCAAGACGGAGGGGGCGATGGCTGCACCTTC.